The source of this TCR beta chain is a study of STAT3 mutations in large granular lymphocyte leukemia. Findings and caveats of the study: Every T-LGLL patient had at least one immunodominant TCRbeta clonotype.

Trimming cost V 7 bases and J 0 bases, with 19 bases left between them. This CDR3 is 16 amino acids long. Germline CDR1 SGHDT, CDR2 YYEEEE. In regard to this clone: What it binds is not known.

Produced via immunoSEQ multiplex PCR; TCRdb's table is partial and in-frame only. Among tens of thousands of clones listed, about 81% were seen once. The TCR originated in a human donor with T large granular lymphocyte leukemia. Some clones in this sample may be carry-over from other donors' samples. Sample: PBMCs. This chain uses TRBV5-6 with TRBJ1-1; D gene unclear. The CDR3 nucleotides read TGTGCCAGCTCAGTCGTATATAGAAGCCTGAACACTGAAGCTTTCTTT. It is translated as CASSVVYRSLNTEAFF.